This T cell receptor (beta chain) was sequenced during a study of blood T cells in healthy people across ages. Study-wide context: Per every two T cells, about one barcoded beta molecule was captured by template switching.

Combining a sample-barcoded 5' primer with a J-beta primer mix, a second PCR ran for about 6 to 11 cycles. TCRdb re-called the 5' RACE reads through MiXCR, storing one row per CDR3 protein. The sample includes 1.5 million to 2 million distinct CDR3 sequences, approximately 30% of them seen just once. This clonotype was seen once. The CDR3 runs to 14 residues. From germline, CDR1 is SEHNR and CDR2 FQNEAQ (reference sequence). V was pared by 5 bases and J by 6 bases, with 16 bases between. The chain employs TRBV7-9 and TRBJ1-1; no definite D call. The specimen sequenced was blood. The TCR sequence derives from a woman in her twenties or thirties in good health. The CDR3 DNA is TGTGCCAGCAGCCCTCAAAGTGCCCGGGCTGAAGCTTTCTTT. Its translation: CASSPQSARAEAFF.